These 23 T cell receptor beta chains were all obtained from the same sample, sequenced in a study of blood T cell repertoires in COVID-19. The table came from immunoSEQ multiplex PCR; TCRdb's copy has only in-frame clones and leaves some out. The sample comprises roughly 480,000 clones, approximately 89% of which are singletons, and roughly 1% rests with the top ten. The material sequenced was peripheral blood. The receptors stem from a man aged 18 to 29 with COVID-19, enrolled during active disease.

The J gene is TRBJ2-1, the V gene TRBV7-9; D is possibly TRBD2 (5 bases). The V end was cut by 5 bases, the J end by 7 bases, with 24 bases between. CDR3 length equals 17 residues. Germline V gives CDR1 SEHNR, CDR2 FQNEAQ (reference sequence). The DNA for the CDR3 is TGTGCCAGCAGCCCGCGTAGGGCCTACCGGGGAAAAAATGAGCAGTTCTTC. Its translation is CASSPRRAYRGKNEQFF.

The V and J genes are TRBV19 and TRBJ2-2; the match to TRBD2 covers 14 bases. Germline CDR1 LNHDA, CDR2 SQIVND (reference sequence). The CDR3 covers 19 residues. V was clipped by 3 bases and J by 0 bases; unmatched bases: 6. The CDR3 DNA sequence: TGTGCCAGTAGTATCAGACTAGCGGGGGGGCCCCCGAACACCGGGGAGCTGTTTTTT. Its translation: CASSIRLAGGPPNTGELFF.

The chain uses TRBV10-3 and TRBJ2-1, with a possible D match to TRBD2 (6 bases). Trimming stripped 3 bases from V and 7 bases from J, with 13 bases between. CDR1 is ENHRY and CDR2 is SYGVKD in the germline V gene. The CDR3 has 14 amino acids. DNA for the CDR3: TGTGCCATCAGTGATTTGACCGGGGGTAATGAGCAGTTCTTC. This codes for CAISDLTGGNEQFF.

This clone was counted once. V is TRBV7-9 and J is TRBJ1-1; 9 bases are shared with TRBD1. The CDR3 runs to 18 residues. Per the germline V gene, CDR1 is SEHNR and CDR2 is FQNEAQ (reference sequence). V trimming: 1 base; J trimming: 0 bases; junction bases outside the gene matches: 9. CDR3 bases: TGTGCCAGCAGCTTAGGGGTGACAGGGGGAGTTTTGAACACTGAAGCTTTCTTT. Protein: CASSLGVTGGVLNTEAFF.

This clone was seen just once. The chain carries TRBV10-1 and TRBJ2-2; D ambiguous. The CDR3 covers 14 residues. Looked up from germline, CDR1 is WNHNN and CDR2 is SYGVQD (reference sequence). Trimming cost V 6 bases and J 1 base, with 9 bases left between them. CDR3 DNA sequence: TGCGCCAGCAGAGCAACAGAGAACACCGGGGAGCTGTTTTTT. Translation: CASRATENTGELFF.

This chain links TRBV12-3 or TRBV12-4 with TRBJ2-1; D is uncertain. V lost 3 bases to trimming and J lost 9 bases, with 12 bases between them. This CDR3 is 13 amino acids long. The CDR3 nucleotides are TGTGCCAGCAGTTTCAAGGCGGATCCTGAGCAGTTCTTC. This gives the protein CASSFKADPEQFF.

As concerns this clone: The sample has other DNA sequences that encode this CDR3 too. CDR3 region: CASSPGGRYEQYF. DNA for the CDR3: TGTGCCAGCAGCCCAGGGGGTAGATACGAGCAGTACTTC. The genes are TRBV7-9 and TRBJ2-7; 7 bases line up with TRBD1. Per germline, CDR1 SEHNR and CDR2 FQNEAQ (reference sequence). The V and J ends lost 5 bases and 4 bases, in that order; junction bases with no gene match: 5. The CDR3 is made up of 13 amino acids.

The CDR3 is CASSPKQGMRETQYF. CDR3 in DNA: TGTGCCAGCTCACCTAAACAGGGTATGCGAGAGACCCAGTACTTC. J is TRBJ2-5 and V is TRBV18; perhaps TRBD1 as D (6 bases). The CDR3 contains 15 residues. Germline lookup yields CDR1 KGHSH and CDR2 LQKENI. V shed 3 bases and J shed 4 bases, with 15 bases lying between them.

The chain employs TRBV7-3 and TRBJ2-7, with 9 nucleotides matching TRBD1. Germline CDR1 is SGHTA and CDR2 is FQGTGA. This CDR3 contains 13 residues. The V segment lost 6 bases and the J segment 6 bases; nucleotides outside the gene matches: 6. The CDR3, as DNA: TGTGCCAGCAGTTTTGGGACAGGGTTCGAGCAGTACTTC. Its translation is CASSFGTGFEQYF.

Note on this clone: Other DNA sequences in this specimen translate into the identical CDR3. This chain uses TRBV5-1 with TRBJ1-3; tentative D call: TRBD1 (6 bases). V shed 3 bases and J shed 0 bases, with 7 bases lying between them. Germline loops: CDR1 SGHRS, CDR2 YFSETQ. This CDR3 spans 14 amino acids. CDR3 sequence reads: CASSSDSSGNTIYF. The CDR3 DNA is TGCGCCAGCAGCTCGGACAGCTCTGGAAACACCATATATTTT.

J is TRBJ1-1 and V is TRBV11-3; no clear D. Trimming pared 5 bases from V and 1 base from J, leaving 8 bases between. Germline CDR1 is SGHNT and CDR2 is YENEEA. The CDR3 runs 13 residues. In DNA form, the CDR3 reads TGTGCCAGCAGCCCAAGCCCGAACACTGAAGCTTTCTTT. Its translation: CASSPSPNTEAFF.

The CDR3 sequence: CASSGAGLSSTDTQYF. CDR3 coding DNA: TGTGCCAGTAGTGGTGCGGGGCTGTCTAGCACAGATACGCAGTATTTT. The chain has TRBV19 and TRBJ2-3, with TRBD2 as a possible D gene (6 bases). The V end lost 5 bases, the J end lost 0 bases, and 15 bases lay between the germline ends. Germline V gene lookup returns CDR1 LNHDA and CDR2 SQIVND (reference sequence). This CDR3 has 16 residues. Drawing the rest from reference TRBV19 and TRBJ2-3, the complete variable domain is DGGITQSPKYLFRKEGQNVTLSCEQNLNHDAMYWYRQDPGQGLRLIYYSQIVNDFQKGDIAEGYSVSREKKESFPLTVTSAQKNPTAFYLCASSGAGLSSTDTQYFGPGTRLTVL.

The V gene is TRBV10-1, the J gene TRBJ2-7; the match to TRBD1 covers 7 bases. Germline lookup yields CDR1 WNHNN and CDR2 SYGVQD (reference sequence). V lost 6 bases to trimming and J lost 3 bases; unmatched junction nucleotides: 8. The CDR3 consists of 14 residues. Here the CDR3 DNA reads TGCGCCAGCAGCGCCGGGGACAGTTACTACGAGCAGTACTTC. Amino acids: CASSAGDSYYEQYF.

The chain links TRBV5-4 to TRBJ1-2; possible D gene TRBD1, 5 bases. The germline V and J ends were trimmed by 0 bases and 8 bases, with 5 bases remaining between them. This CDR3 is 11 amino acids long. Germline lookup yields CDR1 SGHNT and CDR2 YYREEE (reference sequence). The CDR3 DNA follows: TGTGCCAGCAGCTTGGCAGGGGGCTACACCTTC. It encodes CASSLAGGYTF.

This clone is a singleton in its sample. V and J are TRBV14 and TRBJ2-1; 8 positions agree with TRBD1. Germline V gene lookup returns CDR1 SGHDN and CDR2 FVKESK. V trimming: 4 bases; J trimming: 9 bases; junction bases outside the gene matches: 14. This CDR3 region has 16 residues. The CDR3 sequence: CASSPPRTGLAVEQFF. The CDR3 DNA reads as TGTGCCAGCAGCCCCCCTCGGACAGGGTTGGCAGTTGAGCAGTTCTTC. Based on the CDR3 plus reference TRBV14 and TRBJ2-1, the full variable domain is EAGVTQFPSHSVIEKGQTVTLRCDPISGHDNLYWYRRVMGKEIKFLLHFVKESKQDESGMPNNRFLAERTGGTYSTLKVQPAELEDSGVYFCASSPPRTGLAVEQFFGPGTRLTVL.

The chain recombines TRBV12-3 or TRBV12-4 with TRBJ1-1; possible D gene TRBD1, 6 bases. The V end lost 6 bases, the J end lost 4 bases, and 12 bases lay between the germline ends. This CDR3 is 13 amino acids long. The CDR3 protein is CASRQGSGTEAFF. The DNA for the CDR3 is TGTGCCAGCAGACAGGGTTCTGGCACTGAAGCTTTCTTT.

V usage is TRBV19 and J usage is TRBJ2-7; D not resolved. Germline V lookup: CDR1 LNHDA, CDR2 SQIVND (reference sequence). The CDR3 has 15 residues. The V and J ends lost 1 base and 2 bases respectively, with 12 bases between them. CDR3 DNA sequence: TGTGCCAGTAGTATAGGGCAGGCACCTACCTACGAGCAGTACTTC. Its translation is CASSIGQAPTYEQYF. Based on the CDR3 plus reference TRBV19 and TRBJ2-7, the full variable domain is DGGITQSPKYLFRKEGQNVTLSCEQNLNHDAMYWYRQDPGQGLRLIYYSQIVNDFQKGDIAEGYSVSREKKESFPLTVTSAQKNPTAFYLCASSIGQAPTYEQYFGPGTRLTVT.

CDR3 sequence (DNA): TGTGCCAGTAGTAACAGGGGGCGGGAGACCCAGTACTTC. Protein sequence: CASSNRGRETQYF. The V gene is TRBV19, the J gene TRBJ2-5; 9 bases are a match to TRBD1. This CDR3 has 13 amino acids. Trimming took 4 bases from V and 5 from J; bases not matched to a gene: 2. CDR1 LNHDA and CDR2 SQIVND come from the germline V gene (reference sequence). The whole variable domain, filled in from reference TRBV19 and TRBJ2-5, reads DGGITQSPKYLFRKEGQNVTLSCEQNLNHDAMYWYRQDPGQGLRLIYYSQIVNDFQKGDIAEGYSVSREKKESFPLTVTSAQKNPTAFYLCASSNRGRETQYFGPGTRLLVL.

This chain connects TRBV25-1 to TRBJ1-4, with 7 positions matching TRBD1. V was clipped by 5 bases and J by 8 bases; unmatched bases: 11. The CDR3 sequence is 15 residues long. Germline CDR1 and CDR2: MGHDK and SYGVNS. In DNA, the CDR3 is TGTGCCAGCAGTCCCAACCGACAGGGCAAAGAAAAACTGTTTTTT. Translating it yields CASSPNRQGKEKLFF.

This chain uses TRBV5-1 with TRBJ2-1; the match to TRBD2 covers 12 bases. This CDR3 has 16 amino acids. CDR1 is SGHRS, CDR2 YFSETQ, per germline. J lost 2 bases, V lost 5 bases, and 5 bases had no gene match. The CDR3 is CASSPRLAGAYNEQFF. The DNA for the CDR3 is TGCGCCAGCAGTCCTCGACTAGCGGGAGCCTACAATGAGCAGTTCTTC.

The chain links TRBV2 to TRBJ2-5; TRBD2 matches 8 bases. This CDR3 comprises 14 residues. The ends lost 8 bases at V and 5 bases at J; junction bases unmatched: 10. CDR1 and CDR2 from the germline V gene are SNHLY and FYNNEI. CDR3 DNA sequence: TGTGCCAGCCTCTACGGGGGGGCAGGGGAGACCCAGTACTTC. Amino acids: CASLYGGAGETQYF.

The gene calls are TRBV14 and TRBJ2-7; TRBD2 might be the D (6 bases). The CDR3 sequence is 12 residues long. CDR1 and CDR2 (germline): SGHDN, FVKESK. V lost 1 base, J lost 9 bases, and 10 bases lay in between. CDR3 sequence: CASSQGGAGQYF. The DNA of the CDR3 is TGTGCCAGCAGCCAAGGCGGAGCGGGGCAGTACTTC.

V usage is TRBV7-6 and J usage is TRBJ2-1, with a possible D match to TRBD2 (5 bases). With 5 bases removed from V and 10 bases from J, the gap between germline ends came to 21 bases. CDR3 length: 15 residues. Germline V gives CDR1 SGHVS, CDR2 FNYEAQ. For the CDR3, the DNA is TGTGCCAGCAGCCCCTCCGGGGTCCCCAGGAGAGAGCAGTTCTTC. This translates into CASSPSGVPRREQFF.